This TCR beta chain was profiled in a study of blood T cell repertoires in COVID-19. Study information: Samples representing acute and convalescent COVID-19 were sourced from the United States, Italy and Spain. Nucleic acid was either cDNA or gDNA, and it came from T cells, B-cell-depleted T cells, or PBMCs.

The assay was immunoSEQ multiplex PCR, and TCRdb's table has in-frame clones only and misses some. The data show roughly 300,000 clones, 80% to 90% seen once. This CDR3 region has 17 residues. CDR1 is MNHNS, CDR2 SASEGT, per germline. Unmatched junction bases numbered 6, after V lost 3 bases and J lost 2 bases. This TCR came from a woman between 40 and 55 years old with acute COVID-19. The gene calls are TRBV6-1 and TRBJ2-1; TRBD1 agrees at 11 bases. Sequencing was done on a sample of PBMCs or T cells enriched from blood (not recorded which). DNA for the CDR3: TGTGCCAGCAGTGAGACCGGGACAGGGGGTCCCTACAATGAGCAGTTCTTC. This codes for CASSETGTGGPYNEQFF.